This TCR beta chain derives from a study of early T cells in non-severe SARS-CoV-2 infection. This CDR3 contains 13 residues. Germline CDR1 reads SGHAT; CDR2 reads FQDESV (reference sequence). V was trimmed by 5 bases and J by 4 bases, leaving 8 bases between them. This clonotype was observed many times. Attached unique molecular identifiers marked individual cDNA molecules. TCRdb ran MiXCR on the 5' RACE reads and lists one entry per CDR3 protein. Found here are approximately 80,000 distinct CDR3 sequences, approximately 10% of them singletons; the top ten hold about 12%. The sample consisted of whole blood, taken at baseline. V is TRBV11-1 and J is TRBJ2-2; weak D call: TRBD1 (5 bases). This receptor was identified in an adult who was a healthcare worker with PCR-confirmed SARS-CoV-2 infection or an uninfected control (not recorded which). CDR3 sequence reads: CASSIRATGELFF. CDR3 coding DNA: TGTGCCAGCAGCATCAGGGCCACCGGGGAGCTGTTTTTT.